This T cell receptor (beta chain) is drawn from a study of T cell responses to AZD1222 COVID-19 vaccine. The repertoire was sequenced with immunoSEQ multiplex PCR; TCRdb's copy has only in-frame clones and lacks some. The sample lists approximately 98,000 clones; approximately 89% were seen once. The CDR3 is 14 residues long. Germline lookup yields CDR1 SGHRS and CDR2 YFSETQ. Between the trimmed V and J ends, which lost 0 bases and 7 bases, there was a span of 8 bases. General study points: Donors, mostly white British, included more females; clonal diversity was possibly underestimated.

Remarks on this clone: The target antigen is unknown.

This chain joins TRBV5-1 and TRBJ1-6, with D possibly matching TRBD1 (5 bases). This sample comprised peripheral blood, obtained on day 0 of MenACWY control vaccination. The receptor's source is an adult in good health. DNA for the CDR3: TGCGCCAGCAGCTTGGGGGACGGAAATTCACCCCTCCACTTT. It specifies CASSLGDGNSPLHF.